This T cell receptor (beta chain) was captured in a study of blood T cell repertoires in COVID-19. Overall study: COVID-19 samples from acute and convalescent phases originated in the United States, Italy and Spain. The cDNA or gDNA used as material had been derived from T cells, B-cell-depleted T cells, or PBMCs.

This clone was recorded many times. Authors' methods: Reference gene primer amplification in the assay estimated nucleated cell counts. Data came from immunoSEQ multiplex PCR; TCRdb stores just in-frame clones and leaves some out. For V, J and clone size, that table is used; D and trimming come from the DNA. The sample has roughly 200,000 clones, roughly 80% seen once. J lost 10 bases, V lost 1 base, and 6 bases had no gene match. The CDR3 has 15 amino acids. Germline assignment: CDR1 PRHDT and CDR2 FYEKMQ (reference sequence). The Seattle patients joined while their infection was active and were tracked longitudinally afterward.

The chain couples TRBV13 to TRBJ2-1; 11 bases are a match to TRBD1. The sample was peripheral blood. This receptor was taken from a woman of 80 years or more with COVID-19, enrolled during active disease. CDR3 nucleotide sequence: TGTGCCAGCAGCTTAGAGGACAGGGGGCCTTTCGAGCAGTTCTTC. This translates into CASSLEDRGPFEQFF.